This T cell receptor beta chain was identified in a study of tumor-infiltrating lymphocytes in oesophageal squamous cell carcinoma. From the PCR reads, TCRdb called clonotypes with MiXCR, one entry per CDR3 protein. The sample carries about 14,000 distinct CDR3 sequences, 45% to 50% recorded once. This clonotype was observed a few times. Germline CDR1 reads SGHVS; CDR2 reads FNYEAQ. CDR3 length: 12 residues. The source of this sequence is a male donor with esophageal squamous cell carcinoma. The J gene is TRBJ2-5, the V gene TRBV7-6, with D uncertain. TRBJ2-1 matches the DNA end more closely, so the J call is doubtful. Sequencing was carried out using blood. This chain's CDR3 is CASSLGMNEQFF. As DNA, the CDR3 is TGTGCCAGCAGCTTAGGTATGAATGAGCAGTTCTTC.